This T cell receptor (beta chain) was documented in a study of cytomegalovirus exposure and HLA in healthy donors. Study-wide findings and caveats: In a later analysis, most CMV-associated TCR beta chains appeared HLA-restricted.

As regards this clone: Its antigen is undetermined.

With 2 bases removed from V and 0 bases from J, the gap between germline ends came to 11 bases. The length of the CDR3 is 16 residues. Germline-derived CDR1 and CDR2 are SGHDN and FVKESK. The PCR made use of 60 Vbeta and 13 Jbeta primers. Generated by immunoSEQ multiplex PCR, the TCRdb table keeps only in-frame clones and is missing some. The sample includes 100,000 or so clones, around four fifths seen only once; the top ten take around 10%. The donors were healthy bone marrow donors. This receptor was identified in a man aged 25 to 40 in good health and CMV-seropositive. This chain joins TRBV14 and TRBJ1-3; D remains unclear. The source material was PBMCs. Here the CDR3 reads CASSQLPAVSGNTIYF. As DNA, the CDR3 is TGTGCCAGCAGCCAACTTCCGGCGGTCTCTGGAAACACCATATATTTT. Supplemented by reference TRBV14 and TRBJ1-3, the full variable domain reads EAGVTQFPSHSVIEKGQTVTLRCDPISGHDNLYWYRRVMGKEIKFLLHFVKESKQDESGMPNNRFLAERTGGTYSTLKVQPAELEDSGVYFCASSQLPAVSGNTIYFGEGSWLTVV.